This T cell receptor beta chain appears in the sequencing data of a study of cytotoxic CD8 clonotypes in ibrutinib-treated CLL. Study results and limitations: Sampling of sustained-remission and progressing patients occurred at differing times. Before falling back toward baseline at progression, clonality had risen at the time of ibrutinib response.

About this clone itself: As yet, its antigen is unknown.

Germline loops: CDR1 MDHEN, CDR2 SYDVKM. The V segment lost 10 bases and the J segment 2 bases; nucleotides outside the gene matches: 11. The CDR3 loop spans 15 amino acids. Clones were read by immunoSEQ multiplex PCR, and TCRdb kept only the in-frame ones, dropping some. This sample has around 310,000 clones, with 80% found just once. This chain connects TRBV28 to TRBJ2-7, with 10 bases fitting TRBD2. The sequence was obtained from a human donor with chronic lymphocytic leukemia. The sequencing here drew on PBMCs, taken before ibrutinib treatment. CDR3 protein: CATHSSSGSPYEQYF. DNA of the CDR3: TGTGCCACCCACAGCTCTAGCGGGAGCCCCTACGAGCAGTACTTC.